The 24 T cell receptor beta chains presented below share a single source sample, sequenced in a study of human T cells and chemical hapten exposure (TCRdb year 2021). The method was RACE. Sequenced using a NextSeq 500. TCRdb's own reprocessing of the public reads used fastp at Q25 and MiXCR and kept productive beta chains. Rows are unified per CDR3 protein, each entry keeping the most common DNA and genes. This sample gives 60,000 to 80,000 distinct CDR3 sequences in total; 5.5% to 7.5% of them show up just once. Together, the top ten hold 3% to 4% of the sample. This specimen's time point label, interpreted: healthy volunteer bleed at 6 weeks. Total RNA was extracted from unfractionated whole blood that had been collected in Tempus Blood RNA tubes. Sequencing input: whole blood. The receptors here all came from a female donor in good health. Some clones in this sample may be carry-over from other donors' samples.

This clonotype was seen at least ten times. The V and J genes are TRBV6-1 and TRBJ2-2; D might be TRBD1 (5 bases). CDR3 length: 13 residues. Looked up from germline, CDR1 is MNHNS and CDR2 is SASEGT. Trimming took off 7 bases at V and 3 bases at J, with 9 bases between the two ends. CDR3 sequence: CASNSGHTGELFF. In DNA form, the CDR3 reads TGTGCCAGCAATTCAGGGCACACCGGGGAGCTGTTTTTT.

With respect to this clonotype: With a much larger clone just one base away, this may be a read error. The J gene is TRBJ1-1, the V gene TRBV19; the D is unclear. The V end lost 9 bases, the J end lost 0 bases, and 14 bases lay between the germline ends. Germline V gene lookup returns CDR1 LNHDA and CDR2 SQIVND (reference sequence). The CDR3 is made up of 14 amino acids. The CDR3 sequence: CARGWAVMNTEAFF. The CDR3 DNA reads TGTGCCAGGGGGTGGGCGGTTATGAACACTGAAGCTTTCTTT.

As to this clonotype: A much larger clone sits a single nucleotide away, making a read error possible. The V call is TRBV4-2, the J call TRBJ2-6, with 9 bases lining up with TRBD2. CDR3 length equals 16 residues. CDR1 LGHNA and CDR2 YNFKEQ come from the germline V gene. The CDR3 region has the DNA TGTGCCAGCAGCCAAGATAGCGGGAGTGGGGCCAGCGTCCTGACTTTC. It specifies CASSQDSGSGASVLTF.

This clonotype appeared many times. The chain recombines TRBV4-1 with TRBJ2-3; D uncertain. Trimming pared 1 base from V and 2 bases from J, leaving 7 bases between. In germline, CDR1 is MGHRA, CDR2 YSYEKL. There are 14 residues in the CDR3. The CDR3 region is CASSQGRFTDTQYF. In nucleotides, the CDR3 is TGCGCCAGCAGCCAAGGCCGGTTCACAGATACGCAGTATTTT.

The rearrangement uses TRBV7-8 and TRBJ1-4; 9 bases are shared with TRBD1. This CDR3 is built from 16 residues. V gave up 3 bases and J gave up 6 bases; unmatched junction bases: 8. Germline V gene data show CDR1 as SGHVS and CDR2 as FQNEAQ. CDR3 coding DNA: TGTGCCAGCAGCTTCGATCCGGGACAGGGACATGAAAAACTGTTTTTT. Translated, it gives CASSFDPGQGHEKLFF.

The table lists this clonotype with a few counts. This sequence joins TRBV11-2 and TRBJ2-2, with D uncertain. CDR3 length: 16 amino acids. V was pared by 0 bases and J by 0 bases, with 8 bases between. Germline V CDR1 and CDR2: SGHAT, FQNNGV. The DNA for the CDR3 is TGTGCCAGCAGCTTAGACCCTCTCGCGAACACCGGGGAGCTGTTTTTT. Amino acid sequence: CASSLDPLANTGELFF.

In this sample, this clonotype turned up many times. This chain connects TRBV28 to TRBJ2-7; D ambiguous. The germline V gene encodes CDR1 MDHEN and CDR2 SYDVKM. CDR3 length: 13 residues. V dropped 3 bases and J dropped 0 bases, with 6 bases sitting between them. The CDR3 region is CASSFELSYEQYF. The CDR3, as DNA: TGTGCCAGCAGTTTCGAGCTCTCCTACGAGCAGTACTTC.

This clonotype was observed many times. The V call is TRBV28, the J call TRBJ1-1; D gene uncertain. The length of the CDR3 is 15 residues. The V gene lost 3 bases and the J gene lost 5 bases, with 16 bases spanning the gap. From germline, CDR1 is MDHEN and CDR2 SYDVKM. The CDR3 here is CASSFGATLGTEAFF. CDR3 DNA: TGTGCCAGCAGTTTTGGTGCGACCCTAGGGACTGAAGCTTTCTTT.

At least ten counts were recorded for this clonotype. V and J are TRBV29-1 and TRBJ2-1; 14 bases are a match to TRBD2. This CDR3 contains 14 residues. Germline CDR1 reads SQVTM; CDR2 reads ANQGSEA. V shed 6 bases, J shed 7 bases, and the junction held 5 bases outside the gene matches. The CDR3: CSVRGTSGSNEQFF. For the CDR3, the DNA is TGCAGCGTCCGGGGGACTAGCGGGAGTAATGAGCAGTTCTTC.

This clonotype was picked up many times. CDR3 region: CSVTSGTSYEQYF. The CDR3 region has the DNA TGCAGCGTGACTAGCGGGACCTCCTACGAGCAGTACTTC. The chain employs TRBV20-1 and TRBJ2-7; 11 positions agree with TRBD2. Germline values: CDR1 DFQATT, CDR2 SNEGSKA (reference sequence). This CDR3 contains 13 residues.

This clonotype was detected only a few times. This chain joins TRBV12-5 and TRBJ1-2; 12 nucleotides align to TRBD1. Germline V CDR1 and CDR2: LGHNT, FRNRAP. The ends lost 6 bases at V and 10 bases at J; junction bases unmatched: 12. This CDR3 region has 15 residues. The CDR3 is CASGSGTGGAGDYTF. The CDR3 DNA follows: TGTGCTAGTGGCTCCGGGACAGGGGGCGCGGGGGACTACACCTTC.

This clonotype was detected many times. This sequence joins TRBV27 and TRBJ2-3; no clear D gene. Germline CDR1 MNHEY, CDR2 SMNVEV (reference sequence). Deletions cut 6 bases from V and 1 base from J, with 8 bases between. This CDR3 is 13 amino acids long. In DNA, the CDR3 is TGTGCCAGCAGCCCCCGCGGCACAGATACGCAGTATTTT. Protein product: CASSPRGTDTQYF.

The chain couples TRBV7-2 to TRBJ2-1; D perhaps matches TRBD2 (5 bases). The CDR3 is 13 residues long. Deletions cut 4 bases from V and 8 bases from J, with 12 bases between. CDR1 SGHTA and CDR2 FQGNSA come from the germline V gene. The CDR3 coding sequence is TGTGCCAGCAGCTATCGGGGAATGGATGAGCAGTTCTTC. This gives the protein CASSYRGMDEQFF. Using reference TRBV7-2 and TRBJ2-1 for the parts outside the CDR3, the full variable domain is GAGVSQSPSNKVTEKGKDVELRCDPISGHTALYWYRQSLGQGLEFLIYFQGNSAPDKSGLPSDRFSAERTGGSVSTLTIQRTQQEDSAVYLCASSYRGMDEQFFGPGTRLTVL.

The chain uses TRBV30 and TRBJ2-2; TRBD2 matches 9 bases. Trimming at V came to 2 bases and at J to 3 bases, leaving 4 bases not matched to a gene. This CDR3 is built from 15 residues. Germline assignment: CDR1 GTSNPN and CDR2 SVGIG (reference sequence). As DNA, the CDR3 is TGTGCCTGGAGTAGGGCGGGAGGGGACACCGGGGAGCTGTTTTTT. This sequence encodes CAWSRAGGDTGELFF.

In this sample, this clonotype turned up a few times. The chain links TRBV27 to TRBJ1-5, with TRBD1 matching 7 bases. The germline V gene has CDR1 MNHEY and CDR2 SMNVEV (reference sequence). This CDR3 region has 15 residues. Trimming took 10 bases from V and 6 from J; bases not matched to a gene: 15. The CDR3 loop reads CATLHRQGGAQPQHF. Here the CDR3 DNA reads TGTGCCACCCTACACAGACAGGGAGGCGCTCAGCCCCAGCATTTT.

The table lists this clonotype with many counts. This sequence joins TRBV7-3 and TRBJ2-1; D not resolved. CDR3 length: 13 amino acids. Germline V lookup: CDR1 SGHTA, CDR2 FQGTGA. Trimming stripped 5 bases from V and 5 bases from J, with 10 bases between. In DNA, the CDR3 is TGTGCCAGCAGCCCCAGACCAGACAATGAGCAGTTCTTC. Encoded protein: CASSPRPDNEQFF.

There are many counts of this clonotype. The chain couples TRBV29-1 to TRBJ2-1, with no clear D. CDR1 and CDR2 (germline): SQVTM, ANQGSEA. Trimming stripped 7 bases from V and 2 bases from J, with 18 bases between. This CDR3 spans 15 amino acids. The CDR3 region has the DNA TGCAGCGCCATTAGTTACTACGGAACCTACAATGAGCAGTTCTTC. Translation gives CSAISYYGTYNEQFF.

This clonotype was observed a few times. The chain uses TRBV2 and TRBJ2-5, with 11 bases that match TRBD2. V was clipped by 4 bases and J by 5 bases; unmatched bases: 9. This CDR3 is 16 amino acids long. CDR1 and CDR2 from the germline V gene are SNHLY and FYNNEI. The CDR3 nucleotides read TGTGCCAGCAGTGCCACTAGCGGGAGCCACGGGGAGACCCAGTACTTC. Translating it yields CASSATSGSHGETQYF. Full variable domain (remainder filled in from reference TRBV2 and TRBJ2-5): EPEVTQTPSHQVTQMGQEVILRCVPISNHLYFYWYRQILGQKVEFLVSFYNNEISEKSEIFDDQFSVERPDGSNFTLKIRSTKLEDSAMYFCASSATSGSHGETQYFGPGTRLLVL.

This clonotype was seen a handful of times. This chain links TRBV20-1 with TRBJ1-5; D remains ambiguous. From germline, CDR1 is DFQATT and CDR2 SNEGSKA (reference sequence). The CDR3 length is 13 residues. Deletions cut 0 bases from V and 5 bases from J, with 8 bases between. The CDR3 loop is CSAREGFDQPQHF. The DNA of the CDR3 is TGCAGTGCTAGAGAAGGGTTCGATCAGCCCCAGCATTTT.

The chain uses TRBV2 and TRBJ2-1; TRBD2 agrees at 13 bases. V shed 4 bases and J 8 bases; nucleotides not matched to a gene: 5. The germline V gene encodes CDR1 SNHLY and CDR2 FYNNEI. The CDR3 is 15 amino acids. CDR3 DNA: TGTGCCAGCAGTGGGACTAGCGGGAGAATCCATGAGCAGTTCTTC. This codes for CASSGTSGRIHEQFF.

This clonotype was counted many times. The chain couples TRBV3-1 to TRBJ2-1; no clear D. The ends were cut back, 1 base at V and 0 bases at J, with 16 bases in the middle. The CDR3 is made up of 18 amino acids. Germline V gives CDR1 LGHDT, CDR2 YNNKEL (reference sequence). CDR3 sequence reads: CASSQGHPLRSSYNEQFF. The CDR3 DNA follows: TGTGCCAGCAGCCAAGGACACCCCCTGAGAAGCTCCTACAATGAGCAGTTCTTC.

The chain couples TRBV7-2 to TRBJ2-7, with D possibly called TRBD1 or TRBD2 (6 bases each). The CDR3 extends over 13 amino acids. Germline loops: CDR1 SGHTA, CDR2 FQGNSA. The V end was cut by 5 bases, the J end by 7 bases, with 15 bases between. CDR3 residues: CASSGDTEGEQYF. The CDR3 DNA reads TGTGCCAGCAGCGGGGACACGGAGGGTGAGCAGTACTTC.

The rearrangement joins TRBV30 to TRBJ1-5; unclear D gene. Looked up from germline, CDR1 is GTSNPN and CDR2 is SVGIG (reference sequence). The CDR3 is 13 residues long. V was pared by 2 bases and J by 7 bases, with 12 bases between. CDR3 loop: CAWSPQTGQPQHF. The CDR3 DNA sequence: TGTGCCTGGAGTCCACAAACGGGACAGCCCCAGCATTTT.

This clonotype came up many times. The V and J genes are TRBV12-3 or TRBV12-4 and TRBJ2-2, with 10 bases identical to TRBD2. J lost 5 bases, V lost 6 bases, and 6 bases had no gene match. The CDR3 contains 15 residues. Written as DNA, the CDR3 is TGTGCCAGCAGGGAAGCGGGAGGGCCGACCGGGGAGCTGTTTTTT. Protein sequence: CASREAGGPTGELFF.